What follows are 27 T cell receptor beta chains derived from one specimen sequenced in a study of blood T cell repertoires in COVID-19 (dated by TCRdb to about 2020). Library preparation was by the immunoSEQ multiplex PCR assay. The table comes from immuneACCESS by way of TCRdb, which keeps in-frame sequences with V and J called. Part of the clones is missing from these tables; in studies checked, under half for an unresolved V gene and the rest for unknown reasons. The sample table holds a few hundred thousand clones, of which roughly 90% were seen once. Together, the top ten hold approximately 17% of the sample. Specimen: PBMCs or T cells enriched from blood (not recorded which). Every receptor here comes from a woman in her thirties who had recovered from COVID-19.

CDR3 sequence: CASSQGVLATNEKLFF. The CDR3 coding sequence is TGTGCCAGCTCACAAGGGGTGCTTGCAACTAATGAAAAACTGTTTTTT. The rearrangement links TRBV18 to TRBJ1-4; possible D gene TRBD1, 5 bases. From germline, CDR1 is KGHSH and CDR2 LQKENI. The CDR3 is 16 amino acids. The germline V and J ends were trimmed by 4 bases and 0 bases, with 12 bases remaining between them.

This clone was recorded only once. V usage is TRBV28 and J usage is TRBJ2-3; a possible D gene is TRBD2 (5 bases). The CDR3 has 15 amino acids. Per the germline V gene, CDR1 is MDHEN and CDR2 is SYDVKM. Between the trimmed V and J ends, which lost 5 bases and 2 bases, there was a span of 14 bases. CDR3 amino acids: CASSLPGSLTDTQYF. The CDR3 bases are TGTGCCAGCAGTCTACCGGGATCGCTCACAGATACGCAGTATTTT.

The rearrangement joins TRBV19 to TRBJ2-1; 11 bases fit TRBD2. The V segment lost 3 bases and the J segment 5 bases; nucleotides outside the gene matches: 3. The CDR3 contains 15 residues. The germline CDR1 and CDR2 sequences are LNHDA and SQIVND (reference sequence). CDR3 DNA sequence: TGTGCCAGTAGTATCACTAGCGGGGGTAACAATGAGCAGTTCTTC. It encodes CASSITSGGNNEQFF.

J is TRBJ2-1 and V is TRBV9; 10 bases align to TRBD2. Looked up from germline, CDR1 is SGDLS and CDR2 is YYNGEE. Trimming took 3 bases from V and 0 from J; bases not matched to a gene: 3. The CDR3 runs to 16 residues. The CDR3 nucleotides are TGTGCCAGCAGCGAAAGCGGGAGGGGCTCCTACAATGAGCAGTTCTTC. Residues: CASSESGRGSYNEQFF.

The CDR3 DNA is TGTGCCAGCAGGGCCTGGAGCAATCAGCCCCAGCATTTT. Translated: CASRAWSNQPQHF. This chain connects TRBV28 to TRBJ1-5; no clear D. V shed 6 bases and J shed 1 base, with 7 bases lying between them. The V gene's germline CDR1 is MDHEN and CDR2 SYDVKM. The CDR3 is 13 residues long.

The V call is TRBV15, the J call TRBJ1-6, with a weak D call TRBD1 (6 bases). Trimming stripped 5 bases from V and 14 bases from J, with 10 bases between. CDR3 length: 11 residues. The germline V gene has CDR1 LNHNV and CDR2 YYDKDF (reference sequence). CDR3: CATSASGALHF. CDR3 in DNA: TGTGCCACCAGCGCGTCAGGGGCCCTCCACTTT.

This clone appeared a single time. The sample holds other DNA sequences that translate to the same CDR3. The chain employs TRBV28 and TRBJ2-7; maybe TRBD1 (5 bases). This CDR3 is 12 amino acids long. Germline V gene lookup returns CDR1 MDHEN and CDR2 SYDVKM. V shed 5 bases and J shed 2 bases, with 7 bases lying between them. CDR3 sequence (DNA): TGTGCCAGCAGTCTACAGGCCTACGAGCAGTACTTC. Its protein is CASSLQAYEQYF.

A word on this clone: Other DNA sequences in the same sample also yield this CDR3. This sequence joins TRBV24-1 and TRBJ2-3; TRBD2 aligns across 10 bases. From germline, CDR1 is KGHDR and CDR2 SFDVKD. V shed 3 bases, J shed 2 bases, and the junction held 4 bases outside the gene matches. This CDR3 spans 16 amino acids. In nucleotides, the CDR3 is TGTGCCACCAGTGATAATAGCGGGGGGCCCACAGATACGCAGTATTTT. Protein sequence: CATSDNSGGPTDTQYF.

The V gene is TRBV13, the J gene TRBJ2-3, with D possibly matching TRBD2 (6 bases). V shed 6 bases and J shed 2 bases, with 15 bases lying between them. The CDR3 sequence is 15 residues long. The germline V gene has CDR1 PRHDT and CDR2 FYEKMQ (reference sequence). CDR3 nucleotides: TGTGCCAGCAGTTTCGCCGGGACTGCCACAGATACGCAGTATTTT. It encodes CASSFAGTATDTQYF. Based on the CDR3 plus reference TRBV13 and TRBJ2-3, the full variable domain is AAGVIQSPRHLIKEKRETATLKCYPIPRHDTVYWYQQGPGQDPQFLISFYEKMQSDKGSIPDRFSAQQFSDYHSELNMSSLELGDSALYFCASSFAGTATDTQYFGPGTRLTVL.

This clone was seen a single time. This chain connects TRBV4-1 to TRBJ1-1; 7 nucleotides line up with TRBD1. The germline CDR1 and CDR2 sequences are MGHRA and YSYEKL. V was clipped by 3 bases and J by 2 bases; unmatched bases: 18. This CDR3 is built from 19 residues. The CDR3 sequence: CASSHSSGTESPRNTEAFF. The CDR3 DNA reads TGCGCCAGCAGCCACTCCTCGGGGACAGAAAGCCCCCGTAACACTGAAGCTTTCTTT.

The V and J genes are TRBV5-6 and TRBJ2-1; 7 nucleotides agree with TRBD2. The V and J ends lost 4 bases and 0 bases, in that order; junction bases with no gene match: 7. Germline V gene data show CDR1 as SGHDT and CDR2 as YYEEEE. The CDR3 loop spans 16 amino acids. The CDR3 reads CASSITSASSYNEQFF. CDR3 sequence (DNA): TGTGCCAGCAGCATAACTAGCGCGAGCTCCTACAATGAGCAGTTCTTC.

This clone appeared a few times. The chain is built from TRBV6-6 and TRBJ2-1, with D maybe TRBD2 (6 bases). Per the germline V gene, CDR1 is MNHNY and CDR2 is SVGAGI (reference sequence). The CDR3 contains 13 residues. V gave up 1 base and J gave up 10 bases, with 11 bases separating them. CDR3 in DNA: TGTGCCAGCAGTTACTGGGGGGACGCAGAGCAGTTCTTC. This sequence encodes CASSYWGDAEQFF.

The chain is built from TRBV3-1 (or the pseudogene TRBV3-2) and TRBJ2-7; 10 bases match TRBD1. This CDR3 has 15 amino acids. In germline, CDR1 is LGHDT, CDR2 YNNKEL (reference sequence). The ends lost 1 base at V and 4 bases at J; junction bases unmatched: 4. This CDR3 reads CASSQATGGWYEQYF. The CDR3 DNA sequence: TGTGCCAGCAGCCAAGCGACAGGGGGCTGGTACGAGCAGTACTTC.

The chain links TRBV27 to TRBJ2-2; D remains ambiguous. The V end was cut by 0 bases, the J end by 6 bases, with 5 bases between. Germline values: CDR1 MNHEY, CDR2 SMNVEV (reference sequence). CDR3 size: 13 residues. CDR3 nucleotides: TGTGCCAGCAGTTTATCCCCAGCCGGGGAGCTGTTTTTT. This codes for CASSLSPAGELFF.

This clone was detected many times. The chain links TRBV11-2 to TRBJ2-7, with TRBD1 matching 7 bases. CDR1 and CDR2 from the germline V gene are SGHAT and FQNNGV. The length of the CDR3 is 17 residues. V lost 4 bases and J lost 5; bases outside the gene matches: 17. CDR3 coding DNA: TGTGCCAGCAGCTCGCTCCGGGACAGAAAAAGAACCCACGAGCAGTACTTC. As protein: CASSSLRDRKRTHEQYF.

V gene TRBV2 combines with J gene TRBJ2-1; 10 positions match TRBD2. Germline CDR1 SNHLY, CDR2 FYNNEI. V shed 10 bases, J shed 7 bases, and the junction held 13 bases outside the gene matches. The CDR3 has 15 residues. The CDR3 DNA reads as TGTGCCACCGGTCCGAGCGGGAGGGGTGGTAATGAGCAGTTCTTC. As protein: CATGPSGRGGNEQFF.

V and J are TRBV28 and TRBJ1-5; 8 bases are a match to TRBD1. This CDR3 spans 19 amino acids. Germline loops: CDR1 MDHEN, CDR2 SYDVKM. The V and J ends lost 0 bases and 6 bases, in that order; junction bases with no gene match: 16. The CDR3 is CASSLWNSLGQGPGQPQHF. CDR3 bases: TGTGCCAGCAGTTTATGGAACTCGCTAGGACAGGGCCCCGGTCAGCCCCAGCATTTT. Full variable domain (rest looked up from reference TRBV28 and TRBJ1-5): DVKVTQSSRYLVKRTGEKVFLECVQDMDHENMFWYRQDPGLGLRLIYFSYDVKMKEKGDIPEGYSVSREKKERFSLILESASTNQTSMYLCASSLWNSLGQGPGQPQHFGDGTRLSIL.

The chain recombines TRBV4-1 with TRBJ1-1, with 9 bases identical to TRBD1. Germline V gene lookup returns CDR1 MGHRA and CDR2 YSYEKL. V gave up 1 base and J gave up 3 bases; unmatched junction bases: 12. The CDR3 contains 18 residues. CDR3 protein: CASSQAGLIGQGYTEAFF. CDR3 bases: TGCGCCAGCAGCCAAGCGGGGTTAATCGGACAGGGGTACACTGAAGCTTTCTTT.

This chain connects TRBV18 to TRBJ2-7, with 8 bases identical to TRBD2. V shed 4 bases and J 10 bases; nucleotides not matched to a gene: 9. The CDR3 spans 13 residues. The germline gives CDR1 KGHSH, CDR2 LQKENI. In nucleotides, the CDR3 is TGTGCCAGCTCACAATCAGCGGGAGAAGAACAGTACTTC. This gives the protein CASSQSAGEEQYF.

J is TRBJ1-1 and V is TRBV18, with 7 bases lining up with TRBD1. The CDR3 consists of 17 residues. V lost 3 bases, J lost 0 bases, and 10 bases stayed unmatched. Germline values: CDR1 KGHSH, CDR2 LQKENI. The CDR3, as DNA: TGTGCCAGCTCACCGAGTCCGGGACAGACCATGAACACTGAAGCTTTCTTT. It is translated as CASSPSPGQTMNTEAFF.

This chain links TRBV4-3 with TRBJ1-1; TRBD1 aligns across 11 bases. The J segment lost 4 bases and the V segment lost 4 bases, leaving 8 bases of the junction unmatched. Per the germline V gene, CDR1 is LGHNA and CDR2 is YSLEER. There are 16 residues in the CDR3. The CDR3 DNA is TGCGCCAGCAGCCTCCGGACAGGGGGCAGTGGCACTGAAGCTTTCTTT. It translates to CASSLRTGGSGTEAFF.

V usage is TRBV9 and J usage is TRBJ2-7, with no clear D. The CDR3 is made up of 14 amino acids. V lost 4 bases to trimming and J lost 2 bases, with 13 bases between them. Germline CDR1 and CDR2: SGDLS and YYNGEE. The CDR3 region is CASSSGLPPYEQYF. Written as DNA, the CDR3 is TGTGCCAGCAGCTCAGGCCTTCCCCCCTACGAGCAGTACTTC.

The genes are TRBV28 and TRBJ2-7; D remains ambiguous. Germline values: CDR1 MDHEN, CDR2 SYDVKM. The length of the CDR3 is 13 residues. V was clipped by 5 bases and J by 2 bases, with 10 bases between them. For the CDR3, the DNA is TGTGCCAGCAGTCGACCGACACCCTACGAGCAGTACTTC. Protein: CASSRPTPYEQYF. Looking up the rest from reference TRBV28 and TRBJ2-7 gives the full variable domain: DVKVTQSSRYLVKRTGEKVFLECVQDMDHENMFWYRQDPGLGLRLIYFSYDVKMKEKGDIPEGYSVSREKKERFSLILESASTNQTSMYLCASSRPTPYEQYFGPGTRLTVT.

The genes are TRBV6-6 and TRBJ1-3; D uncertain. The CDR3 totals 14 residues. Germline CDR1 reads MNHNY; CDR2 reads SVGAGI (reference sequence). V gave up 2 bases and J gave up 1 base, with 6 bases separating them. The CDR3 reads CASSYDLSGNTIYF. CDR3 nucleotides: TGTGCCAGCAGTTACGACTTATCTGGAAACACCATATATTTT.

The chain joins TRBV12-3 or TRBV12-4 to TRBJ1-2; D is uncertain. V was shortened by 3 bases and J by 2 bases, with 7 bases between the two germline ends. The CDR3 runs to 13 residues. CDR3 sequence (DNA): TGTGCCAGCAGTTTCGGTCGGAACTATGGCTACACCTTC. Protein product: CASSFGRNYGYTF.

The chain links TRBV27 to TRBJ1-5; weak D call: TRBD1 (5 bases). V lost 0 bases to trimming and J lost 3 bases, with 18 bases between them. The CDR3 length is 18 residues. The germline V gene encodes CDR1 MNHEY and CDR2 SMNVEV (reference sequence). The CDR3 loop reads CASSLSGGDGKPNQPQHF. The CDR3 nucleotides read TGTGCCAGCAGTTTATCGGGCGGGGACGGTAAACCCAATCAGCCCCAGCATTTT.

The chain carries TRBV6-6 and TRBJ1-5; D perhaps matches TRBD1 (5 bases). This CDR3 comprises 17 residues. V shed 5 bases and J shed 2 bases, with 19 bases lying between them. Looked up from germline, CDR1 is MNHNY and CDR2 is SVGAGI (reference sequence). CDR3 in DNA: TGTGCCAGCAGTCCACGATGGGGGGTAGGGGGCAATCAGCCCCAGCATTTT. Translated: CASSPRWGVGGNQPQHF.